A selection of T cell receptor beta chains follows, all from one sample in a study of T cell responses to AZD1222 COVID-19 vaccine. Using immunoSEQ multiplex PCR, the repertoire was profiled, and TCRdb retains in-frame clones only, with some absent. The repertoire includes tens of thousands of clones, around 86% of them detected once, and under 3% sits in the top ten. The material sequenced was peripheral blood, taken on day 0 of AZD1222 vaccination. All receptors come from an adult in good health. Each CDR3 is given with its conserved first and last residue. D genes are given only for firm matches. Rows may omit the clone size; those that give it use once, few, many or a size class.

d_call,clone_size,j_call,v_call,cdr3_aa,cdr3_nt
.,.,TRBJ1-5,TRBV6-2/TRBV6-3,CASSPRRFDRSNQPQHF,TGTGCCAGCAGTCCACGACGCTTTGACAGAAGCAATCAGCCCCAGCATTTT
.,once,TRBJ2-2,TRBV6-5,CASRWGQAGELFF,TGTGCCAGTAGATGGGGGCAAGCCGGGGAGCTGTTTTTT
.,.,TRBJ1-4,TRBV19,CASSIKGGATNEKLFF,TGTGCCAGTAGTATTAAGGGGGGAGCAACTAATGAAAAACTGTTTTTT
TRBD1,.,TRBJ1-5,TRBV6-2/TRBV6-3,CASSPPGQISWPQHF,TGTGCCAGCAGTCCACCGGGACAGATATCTTGGCCCCAGCATTTT
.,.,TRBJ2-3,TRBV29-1,CSVVGRDTDTQYF,TGCAGCGTTGTGGGCAGGGACACAGATACGCAGTATTTT
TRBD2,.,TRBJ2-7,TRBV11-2,CASSTYLAAPYEQYF,TGTGCCAGCAGCACCTACCTAGCGGCTCCCTACGAGCAGTACTTC
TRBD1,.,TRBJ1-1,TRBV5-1,CASSLDLTGFEAFF,TGCGCCAGCAGCTTGGATTTGACAGGGTTTGAAGCTTTCTTT
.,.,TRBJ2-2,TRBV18,CASSPRDGYTGELFF,TGTGCCAGCTCACCACGGGACGGATACACCGGGGAGCTGTTTTTT
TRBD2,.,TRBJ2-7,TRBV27,CASSLRLAGGRSYEQYF,TGTGCCAGCAGTTTGAGACTAGCGGGGGGGAGAAGCTACGAGCAGTACTTC
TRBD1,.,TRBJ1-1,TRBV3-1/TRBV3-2,CASSPRDRRSTEAFF,TGTGCCAGCAGCCCTAGGGACAGACGGTCCACTGAAGCTTTCTTT
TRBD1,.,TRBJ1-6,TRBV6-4,CASSDGQGESSPLHF,TGTGCCAGCAGTGATGGACAGGGGGAAAGTTCACCCCTCCACTTT
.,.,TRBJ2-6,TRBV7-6,CASSLGAAGANVLTF,TGTGCCAGCAGCTTAGGAGCCGCTGGGGCCAACGTCCTGACTTTC
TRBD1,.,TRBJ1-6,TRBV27,CASSAPGQGYNSPLHF,TGTGCCAGCAGTGCACCGGGACAGGGTTATAATTCACCCCTCCACTTT
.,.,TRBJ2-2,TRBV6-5,CASSYSITGQAGELFF,TGTGCCAGCAGTTACTCGATAACAGGTCAGGCCGGGGAGCTGTTTTTT
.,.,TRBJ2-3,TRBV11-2,CASSSHRDPADTQYF,TGTGCCAGCAGCTCCCACAGGGACCCCGCAGATACGCAGTATTTT
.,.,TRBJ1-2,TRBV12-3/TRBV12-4,CASSGGAHYGYTF,TGTGCCAGCAGCGGCGGCGCGCATTATGGCTACACCTTC
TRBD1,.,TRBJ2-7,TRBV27,CPRDSSPVLNFWRYF,TGCCCCCGGGACAGCTCTCCAGTGTTAAATTTTTGGCGGTACTTC
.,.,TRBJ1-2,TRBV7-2,CASSFNYGYTF,TGTGCCAGCAGCTTCAACTATGGCTACACCTTC
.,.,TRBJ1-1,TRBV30,CAWSAGAKILF,TGTGCCTGGAGTGCGGGGGCGAAGATTCTCTTT
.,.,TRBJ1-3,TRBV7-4,CASSLEGSGGGHSGNTIYF,TGTGCCAGCAGCTTAGAAGGGTCCGGGGGAGGCCACTCTGGAAACACCATATATTTT
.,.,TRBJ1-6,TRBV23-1,CASCWGGQDYFNSPLHF,TGCGCCAGCTGCTGGGGGGGTCAAGACTATTTTAATTCACCCCTCCACTTT
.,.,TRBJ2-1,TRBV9,CASSVTAPGEQFF,TGTGCCAGCAGCGTGACGGCCCCCGGTGAGCAGTTCTTC
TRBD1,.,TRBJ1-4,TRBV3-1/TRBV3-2,CASSQGQGYEKLFF,TGTGCCAGCAGCCAGGGACAGGGGTATGAAAAACTGTTTTTT
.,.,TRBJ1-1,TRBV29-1,CSVVLNTEAFF,TGCAGCGTCGTTCTGAACACTGAAGCTTTCTTT
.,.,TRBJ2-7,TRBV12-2,CASYRKPSSLEQYF,TGTGCAAGCTACAGGAAGCCCTCGAGTTTGGAGCAGTACTTC
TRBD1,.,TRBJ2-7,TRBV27,CASSLGQTYEQYF,TGTGCCAGCAGTTTGGGACAGACCTACGAGCAGTACTTC
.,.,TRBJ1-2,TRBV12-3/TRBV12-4,CASSRGETYGYTF,TGTGCCAGCAGCCGAGGAGAAACCTATGGCTACACCTTC
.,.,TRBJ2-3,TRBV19,CASGRRGGDQYF,TGTGCCAGTGGCCGTCGGGGCGGGGATCAGTATTTT
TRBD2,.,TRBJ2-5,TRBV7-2,CASSPPWAGGRETQYF,TGTGCCAGCAGCCCGCCTTGGGCGGGGGGGCGAGAGACCCAGTACTTC
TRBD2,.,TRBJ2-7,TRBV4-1,CASSQERTSGEQYF,TGCGCCAGCAGCCAAGAAAGGACTAGCGGAGAGCAGTACTTC
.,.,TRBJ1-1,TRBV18,CASSPPGRGSVTEAFF,TGTGCCAGCTCACCACCGGGTCGGGGTAGTGTCACTGAAGCTTTCTTT
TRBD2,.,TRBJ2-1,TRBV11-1,CASSFPQRGDNEQFF,TGTGCCAGCAGCTTCCCGCAGCGGGGGGATAATGAGCAGTTCTTC
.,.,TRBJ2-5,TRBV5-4,CASSLDTKETQYF,TGTGCCAGCAGCTTGGACACCAAAGAGACCCAGTACTTC
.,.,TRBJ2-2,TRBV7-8,CASSGLKTGELFF,TGTGCCAGCTCGGGACTCAAGACCGGGGAGCTGTTTTTT
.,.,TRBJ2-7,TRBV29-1,CSVEDPWTTHGQYF,TGCAGCGTTGAAGATCCCTGGACGACCCACGGGCAGTACTTC
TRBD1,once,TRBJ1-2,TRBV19,CASSGPGQGDYGYTF,TGTGCCAGTAGTGGTCCGGGACAGGGGGACTATGGCTACACCTTC
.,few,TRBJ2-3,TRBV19,CASSMEGIWDTQYF,TGTGCCAGTAGTATGGAGGGCATCTGGGATACGCAGTATTTT
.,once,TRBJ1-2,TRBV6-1,CASSEIGEGDYGYTF,TGTGCCAGCAGTGAAATTGGGGAGGGTGACTATGGCTACACCTTC
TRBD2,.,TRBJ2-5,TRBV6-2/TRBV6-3,CASSPGTSQETQYF,TGTGCCAGCAGCCCCGGGACTAGCCAAGAGACCCAGTACTTC
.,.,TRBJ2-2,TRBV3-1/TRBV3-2,CASSQDRADGELFF,TGTGCCAGCAGCCAAGATCGGGCAGACGGGGAGCTGTTTTTT
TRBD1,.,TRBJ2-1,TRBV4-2,CASSPSGQGATYNEQFF,TGTGCCAGCAGCCCCTCTGGACAGGGGGCAACCTACAATGAGCAGTTCTTC
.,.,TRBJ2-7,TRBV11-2,CASSLDRTTYEQYF,TGTGCCAGCAGCTTAGATAGGACTACCTACGAGCAGTACTTC
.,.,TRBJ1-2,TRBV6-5,CASRETVHDYGYTF,TGTGCCAGCAGGGAGACAGTTCACGACTATGGCTACACCTTC
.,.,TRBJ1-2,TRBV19,CASSISDYGYTF,TGTGCCAGTAGTATATCAGACTATGGCTACACCTTC
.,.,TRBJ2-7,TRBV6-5,CASRDQDVYEQYF,TGTGCCAGCAGGGATCAGGATGTATACGAGCAGTACTTC
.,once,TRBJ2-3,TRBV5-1,CASSLVLRGSTDTQYF,TGCGCCAGCAGCTTGGTGTTGCGGGGAAGCACAGATACGCAGTATTTT
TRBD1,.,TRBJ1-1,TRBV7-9,CASSLKGAGAFF,TGTGCCAGCAGCCTAAAGGGGGCCGGAGCTTTCTTT
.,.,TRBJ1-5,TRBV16,CASSRQPSNQPQHF,TGTGCCAGCAGCCGCCAACCAAGCAATCAGCCCCAGCATTTT
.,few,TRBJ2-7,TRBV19,CASSISSRDLYVEQYF,TGTGCCAGTAGTATATCTTCGCGGGATCTCTACGTAGAGCAGTACTTC
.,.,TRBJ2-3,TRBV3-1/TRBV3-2,CASSQGTKSDTQYF,TGTGCCAGCAGCCAAGGAACGAAGTCAGATACGCAGTATTTT
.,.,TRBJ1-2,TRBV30,CAWSVFVNYGYTF,TGTGCCTGGAGTGTATTTGTTAACTATGGCTACACCTTC
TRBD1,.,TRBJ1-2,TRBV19,CASSAKPGQGAEDGYTF,TGTGCCAGTAGTGCTAAACCGGGACAGGGGGCAGAAGATGGCTACACCTTC
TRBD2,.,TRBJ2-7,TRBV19,CASSPIAGGRRVYEQYF,TGTGCCAGTAGTCCTATAGCGGGGGGGCGACGAGTTTACGAGCAGTACTTC